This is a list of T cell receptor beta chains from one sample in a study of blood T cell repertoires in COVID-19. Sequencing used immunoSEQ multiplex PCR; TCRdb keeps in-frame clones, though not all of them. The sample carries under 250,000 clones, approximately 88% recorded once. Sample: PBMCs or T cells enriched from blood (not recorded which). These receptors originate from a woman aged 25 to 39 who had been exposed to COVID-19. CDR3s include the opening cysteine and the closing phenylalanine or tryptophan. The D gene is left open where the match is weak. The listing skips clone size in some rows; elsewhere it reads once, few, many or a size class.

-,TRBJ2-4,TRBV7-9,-,TGTGCCAGCGGGGCGTTACTAGCCAAAAACATTCAGTACTTC,CASGALLAKNIQYF
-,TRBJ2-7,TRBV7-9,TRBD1,TGTGCCAGCAGCTTAGGATCGGGACAGGGATCCTACGAGCAGTACTTC,CASSLGSGQGSYEQYF
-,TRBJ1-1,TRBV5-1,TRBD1,TGCGCCAGCAGCCTGGGACAGGGTTCTACTGAAGCTTTCTTT,CASSLGQGSTEAFF
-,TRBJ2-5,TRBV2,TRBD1,TGTGCCAGCAGTGAAACAGGGGTAGAGACCCAGTACTTC,CASSETGVETQYF
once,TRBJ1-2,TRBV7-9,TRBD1,TGTGCCAGCAGTTCGGGACAGGGGGTTAACTATGGCTACACCTTC,CASSSGQGVNYGYTF
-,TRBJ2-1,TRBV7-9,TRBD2,TGTGCCAGCAGCCCTCGGACTAGCGGGAGTAGGAATGAGCAGTTCTTC,CASSPRTSGSRNEQFF
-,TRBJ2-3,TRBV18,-,TGTGCCAGCTCACCACCTTTAGCGGCTAGCACAGATACGCAGTATTTT,CASSPPLAASTDTQYF
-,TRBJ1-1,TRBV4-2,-,TGTGCCAGCAGCCAAGAACGGGTCGGGGGATTAAACACTGAAGCTTTCTTT,CASSQERVGGLNTEAFF
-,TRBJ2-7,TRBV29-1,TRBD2,TGCAGCGTCGTCGGGCTAGCGGGGAGCTACGAGCAGTACTTC,CSVVGLAGSYEQYF
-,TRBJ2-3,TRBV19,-,TGTGCCAGCTCCCGAATCGGGGATAACACAGATACGCAGTATTTT,CASSRIGDNTDTQYF
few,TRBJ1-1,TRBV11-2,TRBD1,TGTGCCAGCAGATCCCCCGGGACAGCGAACACTGAAGCTTTCTTT,CASRSPGTANTEAFF
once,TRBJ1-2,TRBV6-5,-,TGTGCCAGCAGTTACCAGGGATACTATGGCTACACCTTC,CASSYQGYYGYTF
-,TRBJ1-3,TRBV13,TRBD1,TGTGCCAGCAGCAGTCGGACAGGGCGAGACACCATATATTTT,CASSSRTGRDTIYF
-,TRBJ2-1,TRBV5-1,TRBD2,TGCGCCAGCAGCGCGGGACTAGACAATGAGCAGTTCTTC,CASSAGLDNEQFF
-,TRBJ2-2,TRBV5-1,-,TGCGCCAGCAGCTTGGTTGGCGGGTCCAAATCCGGGGAGCTGTTTTTT,CASSLVGGSKSGELFF
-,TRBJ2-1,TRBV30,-,TGTGCCTGGAGTCATCTGAGAGAGCAGTTCTTC,CAWSHLREQFF
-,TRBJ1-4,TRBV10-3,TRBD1,TGTGCCATCAGTGACTGGCAGGGGGTGGGCCCAACTAATGAAAAACTGTTTTTT,CAISDWQGVGPTNEKLFF
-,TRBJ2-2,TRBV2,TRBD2,TGTGCCAGCAGGACTAGCGGATACACCGGGGAGCTGTTTTTT,CASRTSGYTGELFF
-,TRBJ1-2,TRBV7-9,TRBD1,TGTGCCAGCAGCTTTCGACAGGGGGTAGGCTACACCTTC,CASSFRQGVGYTF
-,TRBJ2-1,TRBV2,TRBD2,TGTGCCAGCAAGTCTAGCGGGAGGGCCTATTATGAGCAGTTCTTC,CASKSSGRAYYEQFF
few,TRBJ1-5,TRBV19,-,TGTGGCTCAAGCGGCACCATCAATCAGCCCCAGCATTTT,CGSSGTINQPQHF